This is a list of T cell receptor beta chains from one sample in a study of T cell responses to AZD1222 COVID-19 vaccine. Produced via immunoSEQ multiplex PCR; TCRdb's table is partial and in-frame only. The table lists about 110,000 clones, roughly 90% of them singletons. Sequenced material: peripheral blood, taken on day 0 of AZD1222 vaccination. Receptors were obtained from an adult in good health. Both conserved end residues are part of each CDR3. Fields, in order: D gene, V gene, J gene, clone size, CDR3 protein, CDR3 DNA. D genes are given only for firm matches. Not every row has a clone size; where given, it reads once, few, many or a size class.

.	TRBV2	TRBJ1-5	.	CASILDRGSNQPQHF	.
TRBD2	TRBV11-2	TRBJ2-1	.	CASSPRTSGGRSYNEQFF	TGTGCCAGCAGCCCAAGGACTAGCGGGGGGCGCTCCTACAATGAGCAGTTCTTC
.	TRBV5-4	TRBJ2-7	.	CASSLALSEQYF	TGTGCCAGCAGCTTGGCCCTAAGCGAGCAGTACTTC
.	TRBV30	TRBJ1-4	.	CAWRGIGSSNEKLFF	TGTGCCTGGAGAGGTATCGGCAGCTCTAATGAAAAACTGTTTTTT
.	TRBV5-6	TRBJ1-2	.	CASSLGTGRGYTF	TGTGCCAGCAGCTTGGGTACAGGGCGCGGCTACACCTTC
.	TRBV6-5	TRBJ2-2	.	CASSYSIWVLSGELFF	TGTGCCAGCAGTTACTCGATTTGGGTATTGTCCGGGGAGCTGTTTTTT
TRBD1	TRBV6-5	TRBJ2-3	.	CASRDRVYYTDTQYF	TGTGCCAGCAGGGACAGGGTTTACTACACAGATACGCAGTATTTT
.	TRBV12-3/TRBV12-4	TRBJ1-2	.	CASSLGGNYGYTF	TGTGCCAGCAGTTTGGGGGGAAACTATGGCTACACCTTC
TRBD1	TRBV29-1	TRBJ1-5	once	CSVNLDRSSNQPQHF	TGCAGCGTTAACCTGGACAGGTCCAGCAATCAGCCCCAGCATTTT
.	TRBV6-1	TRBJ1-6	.	CASSEEGFDNSPLHF	TGTGCCAGCAGTGAAGAAGGGTTTGATAATTCACCCCTCCACTTT
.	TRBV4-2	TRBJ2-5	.	CASSQNDGDQETQYF	TGTGCCAGCAGCCAAAACGACGGGGACCAAGAGACCCAGTACTTC
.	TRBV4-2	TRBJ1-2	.	CASSQVSGGAGRPGGRNYGYTF	TGTGCCAGCAGCCAAGTCTCTGGTGGGGCGGGGCGGCCCGGCGGACGGAACTATGGCTACACCTTC
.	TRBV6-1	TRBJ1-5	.	CASSVAGAGNQPQHF	TGTGCCAGCAGTGTAGCGGGGGCTGGCAATCAGCCCCAGCATTTT
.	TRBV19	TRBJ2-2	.	CASNSEARATGELFF	TGTGCCAGTAATTCGGAGGCCAGGGCCACCGGGGAGCTGTTTTTT
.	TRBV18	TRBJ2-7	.	CASSPGGSYEQYF	TGTGCCAGCTCACCGGGCGGCTCCTACGAGCAGTACTTC
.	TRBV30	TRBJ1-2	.	CAWTDRHGYTF	TGTGCCTGGACTGACAGGCACGGCTACACCTTC
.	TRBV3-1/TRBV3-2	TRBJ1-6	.	CASSPTAEFTPLHF	TGTGCCAGCAGCCCCACCGCCGAATTCACCCCCCTCCACTTT